This TCR beta chain derives from a study of identical twins' blood T cells. Study results and caveats: Twins shared more top CDR3 clonotypes than unrelated donors did. Twin repertoire similarity may partly reflect shared environment.

The CDR3 has 15 residues. V lost 4 bases and J 8 bases, leaving 17 bases between the germline ends. CDR1 and CDR2 (germline): LGHDT, YNNKEL (reference sequence). TCRdb re-called the 5' RACE reads through MiXCR, storing one row per CDR3 protein. This table holds hundreds of thousands of distinct CDR3 sequences, over 25% found once. This clonotype has only a few counts. Its antigen is undetermined. The sample was PBMCs. V is TRBV3-1 and J is TRBJ1-4, with unresolved D. The receptor was isolated from a woman aged 18-55 years in good health. This CDR3 is CASSPSGRLGEKLFF. The CDR3 nucleotides read TGTGCCAGCAGCCCTTCGGGCCGCCTCGGGGAAAAACTGTTTTTT.